The 19 T cell receptor beta chains reported below all come from one sample, sequenced in a study of TIL therapy for anti-PD-1-resistant metastatic lung cancer. Time point reported: pre-treatment sample, taken before nivolumab and TIL therapy. This was the immunoSEQ v3 assay. Measured with immunoSEQ multiplex PCR; TCRdb has only the in-frame clones, and not every one. The sample has about 60,000 clones; about two thirds are singletons. The sample in question was blood, obtained at baseline. These receptors all stem from a person aged 25-85 years with non-small cell lung cancer.

Only a few counts were recorded for this clone. This chain joins TRBV19 and TRBJ1-5, with 7 bases identical to TRBD1. Trimming took 3 bases from V and 3 from J; bases not matched to a gene: 2. Germline lookup yields CDR1 LNHDA and CDR2 SQIVND (reference sequence). This CDR3 region has 14 residues. The CDR3 loop is CASSMTGNNQPQHF. The CDR3 DNA sequence: TGTGCCAGTAGTATGACAGGGAACAATCAGCCCCAGCATTTT.

The chain recombines TRBV5-1 with TRBJ2-1; D is ambiguous. The CDR3 is 15 amino acids. Trimming took 1 base from V and 6 from J, leaving 14 bases between them. Germline CDR1 reads SGHRS; CDR2 reads YFSETQ. In nucleotides, the CDR3 is TGCGCCAGCAGCTTGCTAGGACGAAGCCTCAATGAGCAGTTCTTC. Its translation: CASSLLGRSLNEQFF.

A few counts support this clone. V gene TRBV11-1 combines with J gene TRBJ1-2, with D possibly matching TRBD1 (5 bases). The CDR3 covers 15 residues. Germline V CDR1 and CDR2: SGHAT, FQDESV (reference sequence). The V and J ends lost 5 bases and 4 bases respectively, with 17 bases between them. CDR3 nucleotides: TGTGCCAGCAGCCCCTTCCGGGACTCCTCCTATGGCTACACCTTC. Translated, it gives CASSPFRDSSYGYTF. Full variable domain (remainder filled in from reference TRBV11-1 and TRBJ1-2): EAEVAQSPRYKITEKSQAVAFWCDPISGHATLYWYRQILGQGPELLVQFQDESVVDDSQLPKDRFSAERLKGVDSTLKIQPAELGDSAMYLCASSPFRDSSYGYTFGSGTRLTVV.

This chain joins TRBV13 and TRBJ2-3; 8 bases fit TRBD2. Germline values: CDR1 PRHDT, CDR2 FYEKMQ (reference sequence). Losses at the gene ends were 3 bases for V and 2 bases for J; bases not matched to a gene: 7. The CDR3 sequence is 16 residues long. As DNA, the CDR3 is TGTGCCAGCAGCTTCCGGTTAGCGGGGACCACAGATACGCAGTATTTT. Amino acid sequence: CASSFRLAGTTDTQYF. Full variable domain (rest looked up from reference TRBV13 and TRBJ2-3): AAGVIQSPRHLIKEKRETATLKCYPIPRHDTVYWYQQGPGQDPQFLISFYEKMQSDKGSIPDRFSAQQFSDYHSELNMSSLELGDSALYFCASSFRLAGTTDTQYFGPGTRLTVL.

A single count supports this clone. The chain recombines TRBV5-6 with TRBJ2-7; D not certain. The V end was cut by 1 base, the J end by 4 bases, with 6 bases between. CDR1 is SGHDT, CDR2 YYEEEE, per germline. CDR3 length equals 12 residues. The DNA of the CDR3 is TGTGCCAGCAGCTTGACGGCTTACGAGCAGTACTTC. It specifies CASSLTAYEQYF.

In this sample, this clone turned up a few times. V and J are TRBV10-3 and TRBJ2-7; D is perhaps TRBD1 (6 bases). The CDR3 sequence is 14 residues long. Germline CDR1 reads ENHRY; CDR2 reads SYGVKD. With 9 bases removed from V and 6 bases from J, the gap between germline ends came to 21 bases. CDR3 sequence: CAIGKETGTLEQYF. The CDR3, as DNA: TGTGCCATTGGTAAGGAGACAGGAACCCTCGAGCAGTACTTC.

The rearrangement links TRBV5-4 to TRBJ1-1; 9 bases fit TRBD1. V gave up 4 bases and J gave up 0 bases; unmatched junction bases: 7. Germline CDR1 is SGHNT and CDR2 is YYREEE (reference sequence). The CDR3 spans 16 residues. CDR3 sequence: CASSEGQGRMNTEAFF. The CDR3 DNA follows: TGTGCCAGCAGCGAGGGACAGGGCCGGATGAACACTGAAGCTTTCTTT.

The chain has TRBV7-9 and TRBJ2-7; TRBD2 is a possible D gene (7 bases). CDR1 is SEHNR and CDR2 is FQNEAQ in the germline V gene (reference sequence). The ends were cut back, 0 bases at V and 2 bases at J, with 14 bases in the middle. This CDR3 comprises 16 residues. This CDR3 reads CASSLAPTGGPYEQYF. As DNA, the CDR3 is TGTGCCAGCAGCTTAGCCCCGACGGGGGGCCCCTACGAGCAGTACTTC.

CDR3 DNA: TGTGCCAGCAGCGGACAGGGGAACACTGAAGCTTTCTTT. Its protein is CASSGQGNTEAFF. The chain recombines TRBV6-6 with TRBJ1-1; 8 bases line up with TRBD1. J lost 1 base, V lost 6 bases, and 1 base had no gene match. The CDR3 sequence is 13 residues long. Germline V gives CDR1 MNHNY, CDR2 SVGAGI (reference sequence).

The chain links TRBV7-2 to TRBJ2-1, with 9 bases matching TRBD2. Looked up from germline, CDR1 is SGHTA and CDR2 is FQGNSA. This CDR3 has 16 amino acids. V lost 2 bases to trimming and J lost 1 base; unmatched junction nucleotides: 3. The CDR3 reads CASSLSSGNSYNEQFF. The CDR3 coding sequence is TGTGCCAGCAGCTTATCTAGCGGGAATTCCTACAATGAGCAGTTCTTC. Combining the CDR3 with reference TRBV7-2 and TRBJ2-1 gives the whole variable domain GAGVSQSPSNKVTEKGKDVELRCDPISGHTALYWYRQSLGQGLEFLIYFQGNSAPDKSGLPSDRFSAERTGGSVSTLTIQRTQQEDSAVYLCASSLSSGNSYNEQFFGPGTRLTVL.

J is TRBJ1-3 and V is TRBV28, with 7 bases matching TRBD1. After removal of 3 bases from V and 0 bases from J, the junction contained 5 bases not matched to a gene. The CDR3 is 16 amino acids. Germline V gene lookup returns CDR1 MDHEN and CDR2 SYDVKM. The chain's CDR3 is CASSLPRQGSGNTIYF. The DNA for the CDR3 is TGTGCCAGCAGTTTGCCCCGACAGGGCTCTGGAAACACCATATATTTT.

The chain employs TRBV9 and TRBJ2-4, with 12 positions matching TRBD1. Germline-derived CDR1 and CDR2 are SGDLS and YYNGEE. The CDR3 is 17 amino acids. The ends lost 4 bases at V and 6 bases at J; junction bases unmatched: 11. CDR3 amino acids: CASSPGWGQGALNIQYF. Written as DNA, the CDR3 is TGTGCCAGCAGCCCCGGGTGGGGACAGGGGGCGTTAAACATTCAGTACTTC.

This clone was found a few times. This chain connects TRBV6-1 to TRBJ2-1; TRBD1 agrees at 9 bases. V lost 6 bases, J lost 8 bases, and 5 bases stayed unmatched. The CDR3 spans 13 residues. Germline CDR1 is MNHNS and CDR2 is SASEGT. CDR3 region: CASRGTGLDEQFF. CDR3 DNA: TGTGCCAGCAGGGGGACAGGGCTGGATGAGCAGTTCTTC.

This chain connects TRBV7-8 to TRBJ2-1; the D is unclear. Germline V gene lookup returns CDR1 SGHVS and CDR2 FQNEAQ. CDR3 length: 14 amino acids. Trimming shortened V by 4 bases and J by 3 bases, and 10 bases separated the two germline ends. The CDR3 nucleotides read TGTGCCAGCAGCTCAAGGGCCAGCTACAATGAGCAGTTCTTC. This sequence encodes CASSSRASYNEQFF.

The chain recombines TRBV5-4 with TRBJ1-3; D is ambiguous. The V gene's germline CDR1 is SGHNT and CDR2 YYREEE (reference sequence). Deletions cut 3 bases from V and 2 bases from J, with 12 bases between. The length of the CDR3 is 15 residues. The CDR3: CASSSDLGTGNTIYF. CDR3 bases: TGTGCCAGCAGCTCGGACCTCGGAACTGGAAACACCATATATTTT. Looking up the rest from reference TRBV5-4 and TRBJ1-3 gives the full variable domain: ETGVTQSPTHLIKTRGQQVTLRCSSQSGHNTVSWYQQALGQGPQFIFQYYREEENGRGNFPPRFSGLQFPNYSSELNVNALELDDSALYLCASSSDLGTGNTIYFGEGSWLTVV.

The CDR3 DNA reads TGTGCCAGCAGCCTACGACTAGTCGGCACCGGGGAGCTGTTTTTT. Its translation is CASSLRLVGTGELFF. The chain combines TRBV7-2 with TRBJ2-2; D may be TRBD2 (6 bases). Trimming took 5 bases from V and 4 from J, leaving 14 bases between them. Germline V gene lookup returns CDR1 SGHTA and CDR2 FQGNSA. The CDR3 runs to 15 residues. Full variable domain (rest looked up from reference TRBV7-2 and TRBJ2-2): GAGVSQSPSNKVTEKGKDVELRCDPISGHTALYWYRQSLGQGLEFLIYFQGNSAPDKSGLPSDRFSAERTGGSVSTLTIQRTQQEDSAVYLCASSLRLVGTGELFFGEGSRLTVL.

The J gene is TRBJ2-4, the V gene TRBV5-6; 9 bases map to TRBD2. With 1 base clipped from V and 4 bases from J, the junction kept 6 bases outside the gene matches. Looked up from germline, CDR1 is SGHDT and CDR2 is YYEEEE. The CDR3 has 16 residues. The CDR3, as DNA: TGTGCCAGCAGCTTGCGGCGGGAGGGCCTGAAAAACATTCAGTACTTC. Its translation: CASSLRREGLKNIQYF.

This rearrangement joins TRBV9 to TRBJ2-1; D is uncertain. Deletions cut 4 bases from V and 4 bases from J, with 18 bases between. Germline-derived CDR1 and CDR2 are SGDLS and YYNGEE. The CDR3 contains 16 residues. CDR3 amino acids: CASSLSGTARYNEQFF. The CDR3 DNA reads as TGTGCCAGCAGCCTCTCCGGAACCGCGAGATACAATGAGCAGTTCTTC. Supplemented by reference TRBV9 and TRBJ2-1, the full variable domain reads DSGVTQTPKHLITATGQRVTLRCSPRSGDLSVYWYQQSLDQGLQFLIQYYNGEERAKGNILERFSAQQFPDLHSELNLSSLELGDSALYFCASSLSGTARYNEQFFGPGTRLTVL.

This clone turned up a few times. This sequence joins TRBV4-1 and TRBJ1-1; TRBD1 aligns across 11 bases. Germline CDR1 MGHRA, CDR2 YSYEKL. This CDR3 has 15 amino acids. After removal of 4 bases from V and 5 bases from J, the junction contained 6 bases not matched to a gene. In DNA, the CDR3 is TGCGCCAGCAGCCTCCGGACAGGGGGCGCGACTGAAGCTTTCTTT. This codes for CASSLRTGGATEAFF.